The 9 T cell receptor beta chains below were found in one sample sequenced in a study of CD8 T cells in Susac syndrome. It was with random hexamers that about 0.45 to 1 ug RNA was reverse transcribed. TCRdb ran MiXCR on the immunoSEQ multiplex PCR reads and lists one entry per CDR3 protein. The sample lists about 180,000 distinct CDR3 sequences; approximately 95% were seen once. The sample comprised CD4+ T cells from PBMCs. The receptors were gathered from a human donor with Susac syndrome.

This clonotype was detected only a few times. The rearrangement joins TRBV28 to TRBJ2-3; maybe TRBD1 (6 bases). V lost 2 bases and J lost 0, with 9 bases in between. The germline V gene encodes CDR1 MDHEN and CDR2 SYDVKM. This CDR3 is 15 amino acids long. The CDR3 coding sequence is TGTGCCAGCAGTTTAATGACAGGCAGCACAGATACGCAGTATTTT. It encodes CASSLMTGSTDTQYF.

The V and J genes are TRBV25-1 and TRBJ2-7, with no clear D. The CDR3 is 13 residues long. The V gene's germline CDR1 is MGHDK and CDR2 SYGVNS. Deletions cut 1 base from V and 6 bases from J, with 10 bases between. CDR3 bases: TGTGCCAGCAGTGAATTTGGCTCGGGCGAGCAGTACGTC. This translates into CASSEFGSGEQYV.

The V gene is TRBV30, the J gene TRBJ2-1; D is possibly TRBD1 (7 bases). The germline CDR1 and CDR2 sequences are GTSNPN and SVGIG (reference sequence). Trimming cost V 4 bases and J 10 bases, with 14 bases left between them. The CDR3 consists of 12 residues. CDR3 protein: CAWTPTGREQFF. The CDR3 region has the DNA TGTGCCTGGACCCCGACAGGGAGGGAGCAGTTCTTC.

The chain is built from TRBV30 and TRBJ2-1; 7 nucleotides agree with TRBD2. Trimming cost V 5 bases and J 3 bases; bases outside gene matches: 10. The CDR3 has 15 residues. In germline, CDR1 is GTSNPN, CDR2 SVGIG (reference sequence). As DNA, the CDR3 is TGTGCCTGGGCCTCGGGAGCGGGGAGCTACAATGAGCAGTTCTTC. It specifies CAWASGAGSYNEQFF.

The chain couples TRBV7-2 to TRBJ2-7; 10 bases align to TRBD1. The CDR3 consists of 14 residues. Losses at the gene ends were 5 bases for V and 7 bases for J; bases not matched to a gene: 8. CDR1 and CDR2 from the germline V gene are SGHTA and FQGNSA. The CDR3 DNA reads TGTGCCAGCAGCCATGGGACAGGGGAGAGGGAGCAGTACTTC. It is translated as CASSHGTGEREQYF.

This chain connects TRBV29-1 to TRBJ2-3; tentatively, D is TRBD2 (6 bases). Trimming took 7 bases from V and 6 from J, leaving 17 bases between them. CDR1 and CDR2 from the germline V gene are SQVTM and ANQGSEA. The CDR3 loop spans 13 amino acids. The CDR3 loop reads CSGTSSFTDTQYF. The CDR3 nucleotides read TGCAGCGGTACTAGCAGTTTTACGGATACGCAGTATTTT.

The gene calls are TRBV20-1 and TRBJ1-2; D gene unclear. The CDR3 sequence is 13 residues long. Germline values: CDR1 DFQATT, CDR2 SNEGSKA (reference sequence). V was cut by 3 bases and J by 4 bases, with 12 bases left in between. CDR3 DNA: TGCAGTGCTAGTGAACCCGGCCCCTATGGCTACACCTTC. Protein sequence: CSASEPGPYGYTF.

V and J are TRBV6-5 and TRBJ1-1, with a tentative D call TRBD1 (6 bases). V lost 2 bases to trimming and J lost 4 bases, with 17 bases between them. The CDR3 contains 16 residues. Germline lookup yields CDR1 MNHEY and CDR2 SVGAGI. CDR3 sequence reads: CASSYVEFGGATEAFF. The DNA for the CDR3 is TGTGCCAGCAGTTACGTGGAGTTTGGGGGGGCCACTGAAGCTTTCTTT.

V usage is TRBV20-1 and J usage is TRBJ2-4; no definite D call. The ends were cut back, 2 bases at V and 0 bases at J, with 5 bases in the middle. CDR1 is DFQATT and CDR2 is SNEGSKA in the germline V gene (reference sequence). The CDR3 is 13 residues long. CDR3 DNA sequence: TGCAGTGCTAGACGGGTAGCCAAAAACATTCAGTACTTC. Translated: CSARRVAKNIQYF.